A selection of T cell receptor beta chains follows, all from one sample in a study of regulatory T cells in long-lasting Graves disease. One entry per CDR3 protein, called by TCRdb with MiXCR from the multiplex PCR reads. This table holds roughly 450,000 distinct CDR3 sequences, less than 25% found once. The starting material was peripheral blood mononuclear cells (PBMCs), obtained when the disease was refractory, from a patient treated with antithyroid drugs. The receptor source for this set is a female donor with Graves disease. The CDR3 runs from the conserved cysteine through the conserved F or W. The D gene is left open where the match is weak. Only part of the rows carry a size: once, few, many, or a class if the clone is expanded.

J: TRBJ1-1; size: many; D: TRBD1; length: 15; V: TRBV27; DNA: TGTGCCAGCAGCTCTCGCCGGACAGGGACCACTGAAGCTTTCTTT; CDR3: CASSSRRTGTTEAFF
J: TRBJ2-7; size: .; D: TRBD2; length: 17; V: TRBV20-1; DNA: TGCAGTGCTAGAGATCAAGGTGCACCGGGAGGGGCGGACGAGCAGTACTTC; CDR3: CSARDQGAPGGADEQYF
J: TRBJ1-3; size: .; D: .; length: 15; V: TRBV3-1; DNA: TGTGCCAGCAGCCAATACCCAGGCTCTGGAAACACCATATATTTT; CDR3: CASSQYPGSGNTIYF
J: TRBJ2-2; size: few; D: .; length: 13; V: TRBV6-5; DNA: TGTGCCAGCAGTTACGTGGAGACCGGGGAGCTGTTTTTT; CDR3: CASSYVETGELFF
J: TRBJ1-1; size: few; D: .; length: 17; V: TRBV9; DNA: TGTGCCAGCAGCGTAGGAATAGTGGGTGACAGGAACACTGAAGCTTTCTTT; CDR3: CASSVGIVGDRNTEAFF
J: TRBJ2-7; size: .; D: .; length: 15; V: TRBV20-1; DNA: TGCAGTGCTAGAGATCAGGGGGGGAGTTCCTACGAGCAGTACTTC; CDR3: CSARDQGGSSYEQYF
J: TRBJ1-2; size: few; D: .; length: 13; V: TRBV19; DNA: TGTGCCAGTAGTATTCTTAGGAACTATGGCTACACCTTC; CDR3: CASSILRNYGYTF
J: TRBJ2-2; size: .; D: .; length: 17; V: TRBV14; DNA: TGTGCCAGCAGCCAAGATCTTGGAGGGGCTTTCGCCGGGGAGCTGTTTTTT; CDR3: CASSQDLGGAFAGELFF
J: TRBJ2-5; size: many; D: .; length: 11; V: TRBV30; DNA: TGTGCCTGGAGAGCGGAAGAGACCCAGTACTTC; CDR3: CAWRAEETQYF
J: TRBJ2-2; size: many; D: TRBD1; length: 17; V: TRBV7-3; DNA: TGTGCCAGCAGCTCGAAAGGGAGACAGGGAATGGGCGGGGAGCTGTTTTTT; CDR3: CASSSKGRQGMGGELFF
J: TRBJ2-7; size: .; D: .; length: 11; V: TRBV3-1; DNA: TGTGCCAGCAGCTTCGTGGGGGAGCAGTACTTC; CDR3: CASSFVGEQYF
J: TRBJ2-5; size: few; D: TRBD2; length: 16; V: TRBV30; DNA: TGTGCCTGGAGCCGTATTCTAGCGGGAGGTAAAGAGACCCAGTACTTC; CDR3: CAWSRILAGGKETQYF
J: TRBJ2-7; size: few; D: TRBD1; length: 15; V: TRBV6-4; DNA: TGTGCCAGCAGTCCTACAGGGGCCGTATCCTACGAGCAGTACTTC; CDR3: CASSPTGAVSYEQYF
J: TRBJ1-2; size: many; D: .; length: 14; V: TRBV29-1; DNA: TGCAGCGTTGAAAAGGCCTCAGGGTTCGATGGCTACACCTTC; CDR3: CSVEKASGFDGYTF
J: TRBJ2-7; size: many; D: TRBD1; length: 16; V: TRBV6-1; DNA: TGTGCCAGCAGTGAATGGGGACAGGGGGTGTCCTACGAGCAGTACTTC; CDR3: CASSEWGQGVSYEQYF
J: TRBJ2-7; size: .; D: .; length: 15; V: TRBV19; DNA: TGTGCCAGTACATACGATATAGGCTCCCCCGGCGGGCAGTACTTC; CDR3: CASTYDIGSPGGQYF